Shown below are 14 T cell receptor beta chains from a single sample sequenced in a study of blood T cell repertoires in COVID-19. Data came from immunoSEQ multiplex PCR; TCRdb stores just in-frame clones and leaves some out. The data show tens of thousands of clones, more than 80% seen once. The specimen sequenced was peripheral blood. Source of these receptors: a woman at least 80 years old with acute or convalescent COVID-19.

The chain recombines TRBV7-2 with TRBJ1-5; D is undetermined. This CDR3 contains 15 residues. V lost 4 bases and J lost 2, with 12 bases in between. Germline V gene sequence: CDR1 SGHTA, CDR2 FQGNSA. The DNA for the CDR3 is TGTGCCAGCAGCTCCCTGGGCGGGGGCAATCAGCCCCAGCATTTT. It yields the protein CASSSLGGGNQPQHF.

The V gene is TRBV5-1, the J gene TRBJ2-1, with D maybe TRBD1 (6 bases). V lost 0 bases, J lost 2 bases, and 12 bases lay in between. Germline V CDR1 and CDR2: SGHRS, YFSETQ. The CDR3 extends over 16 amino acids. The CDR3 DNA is TGCGCCAGCAGCTTGGGTTTACAGGGCCCCTACAATGAGCAGTTCTTC. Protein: CASSLGLQGPYNEQFF.

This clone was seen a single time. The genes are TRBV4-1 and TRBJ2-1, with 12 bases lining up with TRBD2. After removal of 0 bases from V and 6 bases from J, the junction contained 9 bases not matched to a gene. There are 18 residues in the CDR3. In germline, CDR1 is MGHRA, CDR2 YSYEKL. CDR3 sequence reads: CASSQEASGRAYRNEQFF. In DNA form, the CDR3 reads TGCGCCAGCAGCCAAGAGGCTAGCGGGAGGGCTTACCGCAATGAGCAGTTCTTC.

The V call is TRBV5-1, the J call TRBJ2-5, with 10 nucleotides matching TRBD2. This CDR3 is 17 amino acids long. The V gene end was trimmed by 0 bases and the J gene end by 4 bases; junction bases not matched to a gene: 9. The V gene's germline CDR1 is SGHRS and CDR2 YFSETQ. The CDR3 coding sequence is TGCGCCAGCAGCTTGGGCCTAGCGGGAGCGGTTGGAGAGACCCAGTACTTC. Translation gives CASSLGLAGAVGETQYF. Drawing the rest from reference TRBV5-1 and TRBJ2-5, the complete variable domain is KAGVTQTPRYLIKTRGQQVTLSCSPISGHRSVSWYQQTPGQGLQFLFEYFSETQRNKGNFPGRFSGRQFSNSRSEMNVSTLELGDSALYLCASSLGLAGAVGETQYFGPGTRLLVL.

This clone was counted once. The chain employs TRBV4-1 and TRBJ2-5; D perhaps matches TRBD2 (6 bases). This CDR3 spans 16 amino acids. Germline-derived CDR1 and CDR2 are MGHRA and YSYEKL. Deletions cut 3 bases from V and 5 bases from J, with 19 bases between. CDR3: CASSQRREGTRETQYF. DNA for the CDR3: TGCGCCAGCAGCCAGAGGAGGGAAGGGACTCGGGAGACCCAGTACTTC.

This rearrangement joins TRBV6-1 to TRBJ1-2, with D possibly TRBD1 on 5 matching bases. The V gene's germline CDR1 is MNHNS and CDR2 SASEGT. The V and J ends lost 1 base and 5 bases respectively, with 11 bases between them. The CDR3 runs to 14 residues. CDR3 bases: TGTGCCAGCAGTGAAGGTGGGACTGGGTATGGCTACACCTTC. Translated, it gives CASSEGGTGYGYTF.

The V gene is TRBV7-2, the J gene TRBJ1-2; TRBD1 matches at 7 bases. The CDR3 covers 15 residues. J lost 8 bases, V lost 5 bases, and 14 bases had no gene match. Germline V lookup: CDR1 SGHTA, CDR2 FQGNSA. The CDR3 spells CASSKGQARPWGYTF. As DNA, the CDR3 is TGTGCCAGCAGCAAAGGACAGGCACGCCCTTGGGGCTACACCTTC.

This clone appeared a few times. The CDR3 nucleotides are TGTGCCAGCAGCCCCGATGTACAGGGGGCCAGGGCTGAAGCTTTCTTT. This gives the protein CASSPDVQGARAEAFF. The chain uses TRBV9 and TRBJ1-1; 9 bases fit TRBD1. V gave up 4 bases and J gave up 6 bases; unmatched junction bases: 13. Germline V gives CDR1 SGDLS, CDR2 YYNGEE. The CDR3 spans 16 residues. The full variable domain, completed using reference TRBV9 and TRBJ1-1, is DSGVTQTPKHLITATGQRVTLRCSPRSGDLSVYWYQQSLDQGLQFLIQYYNGEERAKGNILERFSAQQFPDLHSELNLSSLELGDSALYFCASSPDVQGARAEAFFGQGTRLTVV.

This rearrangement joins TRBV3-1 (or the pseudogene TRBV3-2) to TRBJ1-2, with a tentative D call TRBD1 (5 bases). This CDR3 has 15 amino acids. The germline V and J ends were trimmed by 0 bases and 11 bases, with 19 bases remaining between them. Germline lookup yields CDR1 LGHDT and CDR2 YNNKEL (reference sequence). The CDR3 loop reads CASSQDSGTPSPYTF. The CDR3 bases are TGTGCCAGCAGCCAAGACAGCGGGACCCCCTCTCCTTACACCTTC.

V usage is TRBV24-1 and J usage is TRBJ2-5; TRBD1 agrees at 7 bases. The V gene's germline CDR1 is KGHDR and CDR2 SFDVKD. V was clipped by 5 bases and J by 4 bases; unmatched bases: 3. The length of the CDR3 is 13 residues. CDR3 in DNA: TGTGCCACCAGTGGGGACAGTGGAGAGACCCAGTACTTC. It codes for CATSGDSGETQYF.

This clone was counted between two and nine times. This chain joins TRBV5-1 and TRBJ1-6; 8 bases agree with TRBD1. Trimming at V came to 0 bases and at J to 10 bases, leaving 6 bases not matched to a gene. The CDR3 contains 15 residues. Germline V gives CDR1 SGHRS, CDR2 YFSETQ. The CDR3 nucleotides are TGCGCCAGCAGCTTGGAAGGGACAGGTTACTCACCCCTCCACTTT. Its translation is CASSLEGTGYSPLHF. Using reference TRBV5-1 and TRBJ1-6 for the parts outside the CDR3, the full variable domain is KAGVTQTPRYLIKTRGQQVTLSCSPISGHRSVSWYQQTPGQGLQFLFEYFSETQRNKGNFPGRFSGRQFSNSRSEMNVSTLELGDSALYLCASSLEGTGYSPLHFGNGTRLTVT.

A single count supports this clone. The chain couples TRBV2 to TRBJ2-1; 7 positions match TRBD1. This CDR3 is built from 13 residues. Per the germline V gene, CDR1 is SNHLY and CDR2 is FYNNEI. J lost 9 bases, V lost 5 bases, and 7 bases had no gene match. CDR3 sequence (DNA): TGTGCCAGCAGTTGGGACAGTGTGGGTGAGCAGTTCTTC. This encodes CASSWDSVGEQFF.

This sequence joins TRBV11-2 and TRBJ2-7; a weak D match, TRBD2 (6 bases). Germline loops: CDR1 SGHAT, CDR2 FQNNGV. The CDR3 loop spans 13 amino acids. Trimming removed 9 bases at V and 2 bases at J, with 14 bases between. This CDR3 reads CASTGTFPYEQYF. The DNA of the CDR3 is TGTGCCAGTACCGGGACTTTTCCCTACGAGCAGTACTTC. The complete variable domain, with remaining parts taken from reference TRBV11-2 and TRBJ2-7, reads EAGVAQSPRYKIIEKRQSVAFWCNPISGHATLYWYQQILGQGPKLLIQFQNNGVVDDSQLPKDRFSAERLKGVDSTLKIQPAKLEDSAVYLCASTGTFPYEQYFGPGTRLTVT.

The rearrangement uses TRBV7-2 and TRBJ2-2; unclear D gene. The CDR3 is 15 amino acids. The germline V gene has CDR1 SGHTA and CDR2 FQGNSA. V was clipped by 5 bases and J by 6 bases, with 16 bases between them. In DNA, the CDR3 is TGTGCCAGCAGCCGCCAAATTCTAAGCCCCGGGGAGCTGTTTTTT. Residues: CASSRQILSPGELFF.